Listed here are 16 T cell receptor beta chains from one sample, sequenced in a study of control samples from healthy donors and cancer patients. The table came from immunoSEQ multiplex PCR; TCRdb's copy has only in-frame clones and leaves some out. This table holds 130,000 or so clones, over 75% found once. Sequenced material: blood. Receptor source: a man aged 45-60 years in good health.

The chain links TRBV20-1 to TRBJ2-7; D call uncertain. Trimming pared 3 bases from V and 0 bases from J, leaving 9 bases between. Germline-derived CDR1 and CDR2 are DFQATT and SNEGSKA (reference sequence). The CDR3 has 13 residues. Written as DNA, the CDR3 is TGCAGTGCTAGTCGCACCAACTCCTACGAGCAGTACTTC. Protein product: CSASRTNSYEQYF.

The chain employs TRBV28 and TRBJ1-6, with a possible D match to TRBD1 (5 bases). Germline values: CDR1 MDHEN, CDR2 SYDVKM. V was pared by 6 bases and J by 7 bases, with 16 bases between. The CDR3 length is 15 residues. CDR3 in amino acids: CASRGSQGDNSPLHF. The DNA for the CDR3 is TGTGCCAGCAGGGGCAGCCAGGGTGACAATTCACCCCTCCACTTT.

CDR3 DNA sequence: TGTGCCAGCAGCTTAGAGCCGGGACTAGCGGGTATCATGTACGAGCAGTACTTC. Amino acid sequence: CASSLEPGLAGIMYEQYF. The rearrangement links TRBV11-3 to TRBJ2-7; 12 positions agree with TRBD2. The CDR3 is 18 residues long. V was clipped by 0 bases and J by 4 bases; unmatched bases: 10. CDR1 is SGHNT and CDR2 is YENEEA in the germline V gene. The complete variable domain, with remaining parts taken from reference TRBV11-3 and TRBJ2-7, reads EAGVVQSPRYKIIEKKQPVAFWCNPISGHNTLYWYLQNLGQGPELLIRYENEEAVDDSQLPKDRFSAERLKGVDSTLKIQPAELGDSAVYLCASSLEPGLAGIMYEQYFGPGTRLTVT.

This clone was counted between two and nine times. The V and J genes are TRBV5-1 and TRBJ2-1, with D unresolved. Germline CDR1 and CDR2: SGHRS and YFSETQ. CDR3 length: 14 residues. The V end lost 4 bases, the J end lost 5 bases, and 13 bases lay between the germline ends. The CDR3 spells CASSLTPTNNEQFF. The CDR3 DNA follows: TGCGCCAGCAGCCTGACACCGACCAACAATGAGCAGTTCTTC.

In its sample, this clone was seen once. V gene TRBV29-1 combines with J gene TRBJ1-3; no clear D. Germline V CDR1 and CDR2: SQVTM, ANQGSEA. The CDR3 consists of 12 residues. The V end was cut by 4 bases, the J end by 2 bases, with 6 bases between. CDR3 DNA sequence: TGCAGCGTTGTGGAACCTGGAAACACCATATATTTT. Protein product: CSVVEPGNTIYF.

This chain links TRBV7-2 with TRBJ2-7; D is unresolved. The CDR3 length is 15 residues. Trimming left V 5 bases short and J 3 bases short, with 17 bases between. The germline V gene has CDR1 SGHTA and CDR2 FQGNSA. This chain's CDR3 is CASSPRLRANYEQYF. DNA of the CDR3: TGTGCCAGCAGCCCTAGGTTACGGGCGAACTACGAGCAGTACTTC.

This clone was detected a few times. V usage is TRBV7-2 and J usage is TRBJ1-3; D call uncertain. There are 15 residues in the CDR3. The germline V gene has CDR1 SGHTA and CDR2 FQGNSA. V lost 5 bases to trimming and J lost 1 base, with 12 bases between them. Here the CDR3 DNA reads TGTGCCAGCAGCCCCTGGGCCGAGTCTGGAAACACCATATATTTT. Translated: CASSPWAESGNTIYF.

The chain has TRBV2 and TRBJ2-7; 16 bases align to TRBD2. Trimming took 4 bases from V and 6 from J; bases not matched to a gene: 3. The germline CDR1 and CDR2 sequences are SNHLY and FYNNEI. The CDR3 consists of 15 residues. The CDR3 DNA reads TGTGCCAGCAGTGGCGGGACTAGCGGGGGGGCCGAGCAGTACTTC. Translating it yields CASSGGTSGGAEQYF.

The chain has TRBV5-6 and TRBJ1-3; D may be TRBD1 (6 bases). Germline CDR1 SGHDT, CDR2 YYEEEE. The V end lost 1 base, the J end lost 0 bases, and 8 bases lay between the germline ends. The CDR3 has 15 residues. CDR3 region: CASSLMGASGNTIYF. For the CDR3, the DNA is TGTGCCAGCAGCTTGATGGGGGCCTCTGGAAACACCATATATTTT.

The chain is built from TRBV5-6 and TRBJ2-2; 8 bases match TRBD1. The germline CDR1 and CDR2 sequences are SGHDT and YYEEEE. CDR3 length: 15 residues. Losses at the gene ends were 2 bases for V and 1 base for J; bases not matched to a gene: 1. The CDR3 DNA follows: TGTGCCAGCAGCTTTGGGACAGGGAACACCGGGGAGCTGTTTTTT. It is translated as CASSFGTGNTGELFF.

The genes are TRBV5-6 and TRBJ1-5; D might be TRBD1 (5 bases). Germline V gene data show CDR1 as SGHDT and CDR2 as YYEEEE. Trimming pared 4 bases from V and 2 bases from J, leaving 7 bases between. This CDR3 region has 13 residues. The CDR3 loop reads CASSQGRNQPQHF. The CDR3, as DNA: TGTGCCAGCAGCCAGGGTCGCAATCAGCCCCAGCATTTT.

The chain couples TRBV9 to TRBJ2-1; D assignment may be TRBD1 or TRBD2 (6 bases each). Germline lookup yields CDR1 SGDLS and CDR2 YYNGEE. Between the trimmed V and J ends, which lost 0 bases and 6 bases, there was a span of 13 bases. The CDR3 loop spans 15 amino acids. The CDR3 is CASSVEGDSINEQFF. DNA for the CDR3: TGTGCCAGCAGCGTAGAGGGGGACTCCATCAATGAGCAGTTCTTC.

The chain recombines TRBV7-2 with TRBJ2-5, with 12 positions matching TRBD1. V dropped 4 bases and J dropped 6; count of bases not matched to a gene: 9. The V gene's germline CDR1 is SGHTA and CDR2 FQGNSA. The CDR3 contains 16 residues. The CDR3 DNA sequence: TGTGCCAGCAGCTCGTACCGGGACAGGGGGCTGAAGACCCAGTACTTC. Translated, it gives CASSSYRDRGLKTQYF.

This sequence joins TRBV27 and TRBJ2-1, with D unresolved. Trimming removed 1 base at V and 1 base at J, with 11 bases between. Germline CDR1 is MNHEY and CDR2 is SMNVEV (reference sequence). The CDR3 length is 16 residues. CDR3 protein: CASSLLGYGSYNEQFF. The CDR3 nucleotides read TGTGCCAGCAGTTTATTAGGTTATGGGTCCTACAATGAGCAGTTCTTC.

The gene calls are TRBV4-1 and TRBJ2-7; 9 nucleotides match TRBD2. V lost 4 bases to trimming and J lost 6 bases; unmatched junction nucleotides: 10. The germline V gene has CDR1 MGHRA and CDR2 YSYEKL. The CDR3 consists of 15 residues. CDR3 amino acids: CASSLTSGTSSEQYF. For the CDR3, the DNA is TGCGCCAGCAGCCTTACATCCGGGACTAGCAGCGAGCAGTACTTC.

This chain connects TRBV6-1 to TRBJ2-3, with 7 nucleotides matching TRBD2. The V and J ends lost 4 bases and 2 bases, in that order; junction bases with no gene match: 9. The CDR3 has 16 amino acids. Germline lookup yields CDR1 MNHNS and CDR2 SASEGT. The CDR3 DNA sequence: TGTGCCAGCAGTGGTCGGACGGCGGGGGACACAGATACGCAGTATTTT. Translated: CASSGRTAGDTDTQYF.